This T cell receptor beta chain was documented in a study of CD8 T cells in Susac syndrome. In germline, CDR1 is LNHDA, CDR2 SQIVND (reference sequence). CDR3 length: 13 residues. V lost 7 bases and J 7 bases, leaving 14 bases between the germline ends. An amount of RNA that ranged from roughly 0.5 to 1 ug was reverse transcribed with random hexamers. immunoSEQ multiplex PCR amplified TCR beta CDR3 across 54 Vbeta, 13 Jbeta. One entry per CDR3 protein results from TCRdb running MiXCR on the immunoSEQ multiplex PCR reads. The table lists approximately 230,000 distinct CDR3 sequences, 85% to 95% of them singletons. Sequencing targeted TCR beta in blood CD8+ and CD4+ T cells.

The TCR was taken from a human donor with multiple sclerosis. Material for sequencing was CD4+ T cells from PBMCs. The V call is TRBV19, the J call TRBJ1-5; D is ambiguous. The CDR3 DNA reads TGTGCCAGTATGAGTAGGAATCAACAGCCCCAGCATTTT. The encoded protein is CASMSRNQQPQHF.